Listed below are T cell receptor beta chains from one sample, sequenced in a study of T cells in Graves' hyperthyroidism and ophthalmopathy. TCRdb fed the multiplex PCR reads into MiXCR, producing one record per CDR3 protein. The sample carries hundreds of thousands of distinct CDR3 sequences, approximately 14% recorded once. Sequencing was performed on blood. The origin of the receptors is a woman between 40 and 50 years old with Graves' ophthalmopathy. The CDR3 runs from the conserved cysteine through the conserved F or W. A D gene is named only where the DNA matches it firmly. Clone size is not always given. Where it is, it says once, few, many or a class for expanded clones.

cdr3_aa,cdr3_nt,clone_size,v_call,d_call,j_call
CASSETRDIQETQYF,TGTGCCAGCAGCGAGACCCGGGACATCCAAGAGACCCAGTACTTC,-,TRBV6-2/TRBV6-3,-,TRBJ2-5
CASSYLREGGDTEAFF,TGTGCCAGCAGTTACCTCAGGGAGGGCGGCGACACTGAAGCTTTCTTT,-,TRBV6-5,-,TRBJ1-1
CASSKPTGEVDYGYTF,TGTGCCAGCAGCAAACCGACAGGGGAGGTTGACTATGGCTACACCTTC,many,TRBV6-2/TRBV6-3,TRBD1,TRBJ1-2
CASSNASGTGETQYF,TGTGCCAGCAGTAACGCATCCGGGACAGGGGAGACCCAGTACTTC,many,TRBV25-1,TRBD1,TRBJ2-5
CASTGTSKNYGYTF,TGTGCCAGCACCGGGACCTCTAAGAACTATGGCTACACCTTC,many,TRBV6-5,-,TRBJ1-2
CASSPGTGEQETQYF,TGTGCCAGCTCACCCGGGACAGGGGAGCAAGAGACCCAGTACTTC,-,TRBV18,TRBD1,TRBJ2-5
CASRRTGEINTEAFF,TGTGCCAGTAGGCGGACAGGAGAGATAAACACTGAAGCTTTCTTT,many,TRBV19,TRBD1,TRBJ1-1
CASSLLGWQETQYF,TGTGCCAGCAGTTTATTAGGGTGGCAAGAGACCCAGTACTTC,many,TRBV28,-,TRBJ2-5
CSARETGVGTGELFF,TGCAGTGCTAGAGAAACGGGAGTAGGGACCGGGGAGCTGTTTTTT,many,TRBV20-1,-,TRBJ2-2
CSARRESNTGELFF,TGCAGTGCTAGGCGGGAATCGAACACCGGGGAGCTGTTTTTT,-,TRBV20-1,-,TRBJ2-2
CATKGSGLNTGELFF,TGTGCCACAAAGGGGTCGGGACTCAACACCGGGGAGCTGTTTTTT,few,TRBV6-2/TRBV6-3,-,TRBJ2-2
CASCPMAGGIFQPQHF,TGTGCCAGCTGTCCGATGGCAGGAGGAATCTTTCAGCCCCAGCATTTT,many,TRBV28,-,TRBJ1-5
CASSRGGQTYEQYF,TGTGCCAGCAGCCGAGGGGGTCAGACCTACGAGCAGTACTTC,many,TRBV28,-,TRBJ2-7
CATSSPGQAGNTIYF,TGTGCCACCTCATCCCCGGGACAGGCTGGAAACACCATATATTTT,many,TRBV6-1,TRBD1,TRBJ1-3
CASSIGSSGRVNEQYF,TGTGCCAGTAGTATAGGAAGTAGCGGGAGAGTCAACGAGCAGTACTTC,many,TRBV19,TRBD2,TRBJ2-7
CASEIGETQYF,TGCGCCAGCGAGATCGGGGAGACCCAGTACTTC,few,TRBV5-1,-,TRBJ2-5
CASSQSRGGLGIYEQYF,TGCGCCAGCAGCCAATCGAGAGGCGGACTAGGCATCTACGAGCAGTACTTC,-,TRBV4-3,TRBD2,TRBJ2-7
CASSPDSWSGNTIYF,TGTGCCAGCAGCCCTGATAGCTGGAGTGGAAACACCATATATTTT,many,TRBV11-2,-,TRBJ1-3
CASTSWGGQPQHF,TGTGCCAGCACCTCCTGGGGTGGACAGCCCCAGCATTTT,many,TRBV7-8,-,TRBJ1-5
CASTPWGGTLSYEQYF,TGTGCCAGCACCCCTTGGGGGGGCACACTCTCCTACGAGCAGTACTTC,many,TRBV11-2,-,TRBJ2-7
CASSQGQWRSYEQYF,TGCGCCAGCAGCCAAGGACAGTGGCGCTCCTACGAGCAGTACTTC,many,TRBV4-1,-,TRBJ2-7
CASSQTSRGQETQYF,TGTGCCAGCAGCCAGACTAGCAGGGGGCAAGAGACCCAGTACTTC,-,TRBV3-1,-,TRBJ2-5
CASSLQTGQDSAFF,TGCGCCAGCAGCTTACAAACAGGGCAGGATTCGGCTTTCTTT,many,TRBV5-1,-,TRBJ1-1
CASSYLGQRAYEQYF,TGTGCCAGCAGTTACTTGGGACAGAGGGCTTACGAGCAGTACTTC,many,TRBV6-5,TRBD1,TRBJ2-7
CASSAGTGKSQPQHF,TGTGCCAGCAGTGCCGGGACAGGGAAAAGTCAGCCCCAGCATTTT,-,TRBV28,TRBD1,TRBJ1-5
CASGLSGTEAFF,TGTGCTAGTGGTTTGTCCGGGACGGAAGCTTTCTTT,-,TRBV12-5,-,TRBJ1-1
CSVLIWDSETQYF,TGCAGCGTTCTTATCTGGGACAGTGAGACCCAGTACTTC,few,TRBV29-1,TRBD1,TRBJ2-5
CASSEGQGSEAFF,TGTGCCAGCAGCGAGGGACAGGGTAGTGAAGCTTTCTTT,-,TRBV7-3,TRBD1,TRBJ1-1
CASSPRIQYF,TGTGCCAGCAGTCCCCGGATTCAGTACTTC,many,TRBV11-2,-,TRBJ2-4
CASSFSGTGESPLHF,TGTGCCAGCAGTTTTTCCGGGACAGGGGAGTCACCCCTCCACTTT,-,TRBV6-5,TRBD1,TRBJ1-6
CSASGLAGGHGETQYF,TGCAGTGCTAGCGGTCTAGCGGGAGGACATGGAGAGACCCAGTACTTC,-,TRBV20-1,TRBD2,TRBJ2-5
CASSWGPANTEAFF,TGTGCCAGCAGTTGGGGACCAGCGAACACTGAAGCTTTCTTT,-,TRBV6-5,-,TRBJ1-1
CATSDSSGSYEQYF,TGTGCCACCAGTGATTCTAGCGGGAGCTACGAGCAGTACTTC,few,TRBV24-1,TRBD2,TRBJ2-7
CASSLSRTGSQTQYF,TGTGCCAGCAGCTTATCCCGGACAGGGTCCCAGACCCAGTACTTC,many,TRBV11-1,TRBD1,TRBJ2-5
CASSVKGTDTQYF,TGTGCCAGCAGTGTGAAGGGCACAGATACGCAGTATTTT,-,TRBV6-1,-,TRBJ2-3